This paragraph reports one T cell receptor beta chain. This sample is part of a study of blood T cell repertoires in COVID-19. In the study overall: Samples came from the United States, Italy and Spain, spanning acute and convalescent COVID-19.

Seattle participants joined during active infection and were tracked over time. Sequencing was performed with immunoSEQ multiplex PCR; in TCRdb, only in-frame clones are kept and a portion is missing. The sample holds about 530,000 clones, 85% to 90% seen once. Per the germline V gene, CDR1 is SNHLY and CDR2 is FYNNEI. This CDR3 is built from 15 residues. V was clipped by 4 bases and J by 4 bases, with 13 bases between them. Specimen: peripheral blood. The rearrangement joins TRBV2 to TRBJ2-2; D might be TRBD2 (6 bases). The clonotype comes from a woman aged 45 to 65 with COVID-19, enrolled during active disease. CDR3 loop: CASSGWQGGTGELFF. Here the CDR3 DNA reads TGTGCCAGCAGTGGGTGGCAGGGAGGCACCGGGGAGCTGTTTTTT.